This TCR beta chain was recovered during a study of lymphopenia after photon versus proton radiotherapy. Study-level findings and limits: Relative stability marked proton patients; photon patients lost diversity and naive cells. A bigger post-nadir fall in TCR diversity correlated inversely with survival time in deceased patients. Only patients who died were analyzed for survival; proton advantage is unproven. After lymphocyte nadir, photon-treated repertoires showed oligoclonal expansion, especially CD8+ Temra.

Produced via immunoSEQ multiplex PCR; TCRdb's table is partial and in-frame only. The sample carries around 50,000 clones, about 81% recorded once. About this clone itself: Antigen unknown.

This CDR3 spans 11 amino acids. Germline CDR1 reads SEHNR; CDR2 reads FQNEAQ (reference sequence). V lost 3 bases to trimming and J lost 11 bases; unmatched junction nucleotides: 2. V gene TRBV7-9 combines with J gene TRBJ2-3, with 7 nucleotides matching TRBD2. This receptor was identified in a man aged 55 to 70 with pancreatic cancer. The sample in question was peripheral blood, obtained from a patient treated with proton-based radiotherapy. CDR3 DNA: TGTGCCAGCAGCTTGAAGCGGGGGCAGTATTTT. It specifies CASSLKRGQYF.